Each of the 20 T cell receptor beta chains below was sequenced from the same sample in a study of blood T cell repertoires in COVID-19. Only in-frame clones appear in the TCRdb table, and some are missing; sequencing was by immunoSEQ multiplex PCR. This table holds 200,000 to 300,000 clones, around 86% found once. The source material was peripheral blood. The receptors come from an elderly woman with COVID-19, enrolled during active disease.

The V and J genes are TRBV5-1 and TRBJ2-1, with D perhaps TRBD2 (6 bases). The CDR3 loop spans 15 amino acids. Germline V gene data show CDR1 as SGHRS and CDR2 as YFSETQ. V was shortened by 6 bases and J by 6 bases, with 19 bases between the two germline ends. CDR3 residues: CASTYTGTRGNEQFF. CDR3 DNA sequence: TGCGCCAGCACCTATACCGGGACTCGGGGCAATGAGCAGTTCTTC.

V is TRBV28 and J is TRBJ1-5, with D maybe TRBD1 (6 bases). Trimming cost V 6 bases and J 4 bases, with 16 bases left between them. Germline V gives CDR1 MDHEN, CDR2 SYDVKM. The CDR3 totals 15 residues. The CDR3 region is CASRTQGLLNQPQHF. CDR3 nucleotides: TGTGCCAGCAGGACTCAGGGGCTCCTTAATCAGCCCCAGCATTTT. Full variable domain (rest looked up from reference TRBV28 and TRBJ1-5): DVKVTQSSRYLVKRTGEKVFLECVQDMDHENMFWYRQDPGLGLRLIYFSYDVKMKEKGDIPEGYSVSREKKERFSLILESASTNQTSMYLCASRTQGLLNQPQHFGDGTRLSIL.

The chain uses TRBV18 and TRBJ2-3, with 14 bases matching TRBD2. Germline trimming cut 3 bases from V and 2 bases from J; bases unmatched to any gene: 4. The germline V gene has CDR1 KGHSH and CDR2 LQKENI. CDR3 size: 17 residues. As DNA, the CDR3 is TGTGCCAGCTCACCCCGACTAGCGGGGGGGAACACAGATACGCAGTATTTT. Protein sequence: CASSPRLAGGNTDTQYF.

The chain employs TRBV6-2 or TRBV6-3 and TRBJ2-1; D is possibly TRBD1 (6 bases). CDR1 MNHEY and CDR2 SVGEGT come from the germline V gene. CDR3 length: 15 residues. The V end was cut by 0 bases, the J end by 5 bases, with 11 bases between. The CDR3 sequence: CASSYSARGHNEQFF. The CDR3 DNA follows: TGTGCCAGCAGTTACTCGGCCAGGGGCCACAATGAGCAGTTCTTC.

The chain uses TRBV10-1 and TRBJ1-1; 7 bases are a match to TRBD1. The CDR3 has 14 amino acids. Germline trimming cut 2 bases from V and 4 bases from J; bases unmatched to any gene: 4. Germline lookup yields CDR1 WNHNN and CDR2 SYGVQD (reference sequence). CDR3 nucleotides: TGCGCCAGCAGTGAGCGGCAGGGGGGCACTGAAGCTTTCTTT. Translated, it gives CASSERQGGTEAFF.

CDR3 nucleotide sequence: TGTGCCAGTAGTATGGGCCGGGACAGACCTCTCTATGGCTACACCTTC. Its translation: CASSMGRDRPLYGYTF. The chain employs TRBV19 and TRBJ1-2; 7 bases fit TRBD1. The CDR3 extends over 16 amino acids. Trimming removed 3 bases from V and 4 bases from J; junction bases left unmatched: 11. Germline CDR1 is LNHDA and CDR2 is SQIVND (reference sequence). Together with reference TRBV19 and TRBJ1-2, the CDR3 gives the full variable domain: DGGITQSPKYLFRKEGQNVTLSCEQNLNHDAMYWYRQDPGQGLRLIYYSQIVNDFQKGDIAEGYSVSREKKESFPLTVTSAQKNPTAFYLCASSMGRDRPLYGYTFGSGTRLTVV.

CDR3 sequence: CASSSGTGLGYGYTF. CDR3 nucleotides: TGCGCCAGCAGCTCCGGGACAGGGTTAGGCTATGGCTACACCTTC. The chain is built from TRBV5-1 and TRBJ1-2; 9 nucleotides line up with TRBD1. V was pared by 3 bases and J by 4 bases, with 7 bases of the junction left unmatched. In germline, CDR1 is SGHRS, CDR2 YFSETQ. The CDR3 covers 15 residues.

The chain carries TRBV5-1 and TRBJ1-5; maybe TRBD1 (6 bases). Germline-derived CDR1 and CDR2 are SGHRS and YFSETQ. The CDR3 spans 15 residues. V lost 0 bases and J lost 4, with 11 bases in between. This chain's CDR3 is CASSLEGQKNQPQHF. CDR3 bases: TGCGCCAGCAGCTTGGAAGGACAGAAAAATCAGCCCCAGCATTTT.

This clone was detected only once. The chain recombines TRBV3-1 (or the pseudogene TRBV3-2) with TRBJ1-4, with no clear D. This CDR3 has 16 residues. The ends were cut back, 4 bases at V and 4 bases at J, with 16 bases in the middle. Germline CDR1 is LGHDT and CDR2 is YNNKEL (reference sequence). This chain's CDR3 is CASSPLRGTGNEKLFF. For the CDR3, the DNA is TGTGCCAGCAGCCCACTTCGCGGTACGGGTAATGAAAAACTGTTTTTT.

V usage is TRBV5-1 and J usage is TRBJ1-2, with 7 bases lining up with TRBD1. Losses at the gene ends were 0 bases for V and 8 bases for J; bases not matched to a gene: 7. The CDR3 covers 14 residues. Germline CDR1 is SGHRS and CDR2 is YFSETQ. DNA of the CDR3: TGCGCCAGCAGCTTGGGGACAGGCGAAGTGGGCTACACCTTC. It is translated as CASSLGTGEVGYTF.

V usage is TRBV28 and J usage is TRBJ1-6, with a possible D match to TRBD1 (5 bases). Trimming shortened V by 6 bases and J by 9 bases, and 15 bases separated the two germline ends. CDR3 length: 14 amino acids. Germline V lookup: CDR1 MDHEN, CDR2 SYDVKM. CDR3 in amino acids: CASRGGAPGSPLHF. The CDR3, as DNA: TGTGCCAGCAGGGGGGGAGCCCCCGGTTCACCCCTCCACTTT.

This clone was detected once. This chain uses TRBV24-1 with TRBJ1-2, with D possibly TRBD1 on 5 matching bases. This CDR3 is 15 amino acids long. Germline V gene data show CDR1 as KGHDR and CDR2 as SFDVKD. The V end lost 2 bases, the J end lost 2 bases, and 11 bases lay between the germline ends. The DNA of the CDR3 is TGTGCCACCAGTGATTCCCGCCAGGGAAACTATGGCTACACCTTC. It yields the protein CATSDSRQGNYGYTF.

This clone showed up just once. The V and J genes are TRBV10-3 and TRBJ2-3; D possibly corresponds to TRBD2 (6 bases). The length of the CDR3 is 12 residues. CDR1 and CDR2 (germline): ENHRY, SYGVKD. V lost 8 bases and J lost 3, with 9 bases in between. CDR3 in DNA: TGTGCCATCTGGGCGGGGACAGATACGCAGTATTTT. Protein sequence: CAIWAGTDTQYF.

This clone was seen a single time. The CDR3 loop is CASSPGGPTDTQYF. The CDR3 nucleotides read TGTGCCAGCAGCCCGGGGGGGCCGACAGATACGCAGTATTTT. V usage is TRBV7-9 and J usage is TRBJ2-3; 8 bases fit TRBD2. In germline, CDR1 is SEHNR, CDR2 FQNEAQ (reference sequence). There are 14 residues in the CDR3. V lost 5 bases and J lost 3; bases outside the gene matches: 4.

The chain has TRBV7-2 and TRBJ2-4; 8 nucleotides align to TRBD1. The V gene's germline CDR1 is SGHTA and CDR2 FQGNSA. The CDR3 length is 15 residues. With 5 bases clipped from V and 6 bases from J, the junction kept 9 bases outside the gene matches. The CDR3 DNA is TGTGCCAGCAGCCTTCGACAGGGGAGTCGAAACATTCAGTACTTC. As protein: CASSLRQGSRNIQYF.

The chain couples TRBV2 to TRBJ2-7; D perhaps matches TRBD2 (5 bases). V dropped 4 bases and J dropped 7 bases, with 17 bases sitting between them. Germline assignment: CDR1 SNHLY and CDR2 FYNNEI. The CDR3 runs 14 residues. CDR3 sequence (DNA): TGTGCCAGCAGTGGGCTTGGGATTCGAGGGGAGCAGTACGTC. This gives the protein CASSGLGIRGEQYV.

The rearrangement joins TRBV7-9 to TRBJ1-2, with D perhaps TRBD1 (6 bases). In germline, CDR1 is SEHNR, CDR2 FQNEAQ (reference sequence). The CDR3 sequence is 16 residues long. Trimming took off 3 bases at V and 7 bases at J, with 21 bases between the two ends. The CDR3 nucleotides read TGTGCCAGCAGCTTGTCCGGGACAACTACCTCGAGTGGCTACACCTTC. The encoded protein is CASSLSGTTTSSGYTF. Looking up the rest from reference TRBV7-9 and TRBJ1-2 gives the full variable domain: DTGVSQNPRHKITKRGQNVTFRCDPISEHNRLYWYRQTLGQGPEFLTYFQNEAQLEKSRLLSDRFSAERPKGSFSTLEIQRTEQGDSAMYLCASSLSGTTTSSGYTFGSGTRLTVV.

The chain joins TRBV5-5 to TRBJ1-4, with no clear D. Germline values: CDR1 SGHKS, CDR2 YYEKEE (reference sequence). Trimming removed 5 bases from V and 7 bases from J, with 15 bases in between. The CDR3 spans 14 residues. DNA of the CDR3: TGTGCCAGCAGTGTGCGGGCAGAGGGTGAAAAACTGTTTTTT. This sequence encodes CASSVRAEGEKLFF.

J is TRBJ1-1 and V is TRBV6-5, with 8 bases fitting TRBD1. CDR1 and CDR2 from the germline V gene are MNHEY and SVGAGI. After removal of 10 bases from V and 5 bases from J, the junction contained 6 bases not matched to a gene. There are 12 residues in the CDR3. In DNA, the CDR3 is TGTGCCACCTTGGACAGGGAGACTGAAGCTTTCTTT. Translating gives CATLDRETEAFF.

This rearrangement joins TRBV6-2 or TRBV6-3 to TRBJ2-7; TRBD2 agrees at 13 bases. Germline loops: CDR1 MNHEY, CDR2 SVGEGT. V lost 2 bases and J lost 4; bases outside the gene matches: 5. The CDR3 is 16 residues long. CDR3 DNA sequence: TGTGCCAGCAGTTACGTGACTAGCGGGGGGTATTACGAGCAGTACTTC. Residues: CASSYVTSGGYYEQYF.